This T cell receptor beta chain was sequenced during a study of beta chain features in type 1 diabetes. Study information: Sorted cell examination encompassed 85 million to 130 million cells across all samples.

Study-wide findings and caveats: Across all four CD4+ subsets, people with type 1 diabetes showed modestly shorter TCRB CDR3s. The VDJ junctions of type 1 diabetes patients carried fewer insertions and more deletions.

Each sorted population was over 98% pure. Unmatched junction bases numbered 16, after V lost 3 bases and J lost 7 bases. The germline gives CDR1 SGDLS, CDR2 YYNGEE. The CDR3 is made up of 16 amino acids. Reverse transcription of all isolated RNA meant that expressed TCRB transcripts were sequenced. Generated by immunoSEQ multiplex PCR, the TCRdb table keeps only in-frame clones and is missing some. The table shows around 250,000 clones, with approximately 14% occurring only once. As to this clone: Antigen: not known.

The rearrangement links TRBV9 to TRBJ2-7; 7 positions agree with TRBD1. The clonotype originates from a young man with type 1 diabetes. Sequencing was carried out using naive CD4+ T cells from blood. In DNA form, the CDR3 reads TGTGCCAGCAGCGCCTTTATGACAGGGCCCCAGCGGGAGCAGTACTTC. This encodes CASSAFMTGPQREQYF.